This TCR beta chain was captured in a study of CD8+ T cells in alopecia areata. Treatment given: oral pan-JAK inhibitor, 5-10 mg twice daily. Specimens obtained from alopecia areata patients comprised lesional scalp punch biopsies and peripheral blood. cDNA serving as the sequencing template came from extracted, reverse transcribed RNA. The repertoire was sequenced with immunoSEQ multiplex PCR; TCRdb's copy has only in-frame clones and lacks some. In the table there are roughly 170,000 clones, roughly 50% of which are singletons. There are 13 residues in the CDR3. Unmatched junction bases numbered 4, after V lost 8 bases and J lost 4 bases. Looked up from germline, CDR1 is MGHDK and CDR2 is SYGVNS.

The source was CD8+ T cells sorted from blood, collected at week 24, from a patient treated with tofacitinib. This rearrangement joins TRBV25-1 to TRBJ1-4; the match to TRBD1 covers 7 bases. The source is a human donor with alopecia areata. CDR3 amino acids: CASWDSINEKLFF. The CDR3 nucleotides are TGTGCCAGCTGGGACAGCATTAATGAAAAACTGTTTTTT.